The 11 T cell receptor beta chains presented below share a single source sample, sequenced in a study of T cell changes during pregnancy in multiple sclerosis. Profiling relied on immunoSEQ multiplex PCR, and the TCRdb table lists in-frame clones only, not all of them. The sample includes some 40,000 clones, approximately 94% of them seen just once. The material sequenced was CD4+ T cells from peripheral blood mononuclear cells, taken in the second trimester of pregnancy. The receptor source for this set is a female donor with multiple sclerosis, enrolled in a pregnancy study.

This chain joins TRBV6-5 and TRBJ2-1; TRBD2 is a possible D gene (5 bases). V lost 5 bases to trimming and J lost 7 bases, with 15 bases between them. There are 14 residues in the CDR3. Germline CDR1 is MNHEY and CDR2 is SVGAGI. CDR3 amino acids: CASSPTQTRNEQFF. CDR3 bases: TGTGCCAGCAGTCCTACTCAAACTAGGAATGAGCAGTTCTTC.

The V call is TRBV13, the J call TRBJ2-1; D is possibly TRBD1 (6 bases). Germline values: CDR1 PRHDT, CDR2 FYEKMQ (reference sequence). This CDR3 contains 15 residues. V lost 0 bases and J lost 5, with 11 bases in between. CDR3 DNA sequence: TGTGCCAGCAGCTTAGGCCTATGGGGGCACAATGAGCAGTTCTTC. Translated, it gives CASSLGLWGHNEQFF. The full variable domain, with the rest looked up from reference TRBV13 and TRBJ2-1, is AAGVIQSPRHLIKEKRETATLKCYPIPRHDTVYWYQQGPGQDPQFLISFYEKMQSDKGSIPDRFSAQQFSDYHSELNMSSLELGDSALYFCASSLGLWGHNEQFFGPGTRLTVL.

V and J are TRBV19 and TRBJ1-1; a weak D match, TRBD1 (6 bases). Germline V lookup: CDR1 LNHDA, CDR2 SQIVND (reference sequence). This CDR3 has 15 amino acids. The ends were cut back, 7 bases at V and 1 base at J, with 16 bases in the middle. As DNA, the CDR3 is TGTGCCAGTACCCCCGGGGGGGCAGGGAACACTGAAGCTTTCTTT. Residues: CASTPGGAGNTEAFF.

The chain links TRBV18 to TRBJ2-1; 12 nucleotides match TRBD2. Germline loops: CDR1 KGHSH, CDR2 LQKENI. Trimming at V came to 3 bases and at J to 2 bases, leaving 11 bases not matched to a gene. The CDR3 runs 19 residues. In DNA form, the CDR3 reads TGTGCCAGCTCACCGCTCCTAGCGGGAGGGCCCTCGCCCTACAATGAGCAGTTCTTC. Residues: CASSPLLAGGPSPYNEQFF.

The rearrangement links TRBV7-7 to TRBJ2-2, with 8 nucleotides matching TRBD1. After removal of 0 bases from V and 0 bases from J, the junction contained 9 bases not matched to a gene. The CDR3 loop spans 19 amino acids. CDR1 SSHAT and CDR2 FNYEAQ come from the germline V gene (reference sequence). In nucleotides, the CDR3 is TGTGCCAGCAGCTTAGCGCCCGGGGCAGGGGGCACGAACACCGGGGAGCTGTTTTTT. This gives the protein CASSLAPGAGGTNTGELFF.

The chain couples TRBV6-5 to TRBJ2-3; D possibly corresponds to TRBD2 (6 bases). The CDR3 has 14 residues. The V and J ends lost 1 base and 3 bases respectively, with 8 bases between them. Germline values: CDR1 MNHEY, CDR2 SVGAGI. The CDR3 spells CASSYWGETDTQYF. The CDR3 coding sequence is TGTGCCAGCAGTTACTGGGGGGAGACAGATACGCAGTATTTT.

V and J are TRBV18 and TRBJ1-3; perhaps TRBD1 as D (6 bases). The CDR3 extends over 17 amino acids. CDR1 and CDR2 from the germline V gene are KGHSH and LQKENI. V was clipped by 1 base and J by 3 bases, with 16 bases between them. The CDR3 coding sequence is TGTGCCAGCTCACCACGGCCACAGGGAGTTTTTGGAAACACCATATATTTT. Translating it yields CASSPRPQGVFGNTIYF.

V gene TRBV5-4 combines with J gene TRBJ2-7; 8 nucleotides match TRBD2. Germline values: CDR1 SGHNT, CDR2 YYREEE (reference sequence). CDR3 size: 14 residues. Unmatched junction bases numbered 1, after V lost 0 bases and J lost 2 bases. The CDR3 DNA follows: TGTGCCAGCAGCTTGGGGGGACTAGCCTACGAGCAGTACTTC. This gives the protein CASSLGGLAYEQYF.

The chain links TRBV11-2 to TRBJ2-5; 7 bases fit TRBD1. This CDR3 has 16 residues. V was clipped by 1 base and J by 5 bases; unmatched bases: 10. CDR1 and CDR2 from the germline V gene are SGHAT and FQNNGV. CDR3 DNA sequence: TGTGCCAGCAGCTTAGTCCCGGCAGGGGGTATGGAGACCCAGTACTTC. Amino acids: CASSLVPAGGMETQYF.

The rearrangement joins TRBV2 to TRBJ1-2; D remains unclear. V lost 2 bases and J lost 0, with 16 bases in between. Per germline, CDR1 SNHLY and CDR2 FYNNEI. This CDR3 spans 17 amino acids. The CDR3 nucleotides are TGTGCCAGCAGTGAACGAGGCCCCAGCGGTCCTAACTATGGCTACACCTTC. Its protein is CASSERGPSGPNYGYTF.

This chain links TRBV30 with TRBJ1-2; D is ambiguous. The germline CDR1 and CDR2 sequences are GTSNPN and SVGIG (reference sequence). V lost 4 bases and J 2 bases, leaving 5 bases between the germline ends. The CDR3 is made up of 11 amino acids. In nucleotides, the CDR3 is TGTGCCTGGACGGGGAACTATGGCTACACCTTC. It encodes CAWTGNYGYTF.